Listed below are T cell receptor beta chains from one sample, sequenced in a study of cytomegalovirus exposure and HLA in healthy donors. Using immunoSEQ multiplex PCR, the repertoire was profiled, and TCRdb retains in-frame clones only, with some absent. This repertoire shows about 170,000 clones, over 85% found once; its top ten account for 4% to 4.5%. Material: PBMCs. All receptors derive from a man aged 18 to 30 in good health and CMV-seropositive. Both conserved end residues are part of each CDR3. The order of the fields is V gene, J gene, D gene, clone size, CDR3 DNA, CDR3 protein. A D gene is named only where the DNA matches it firmly. The listing skips clone size in some rows; elsewhere it reads once, few, many or a size class.

>TRBV11-3|TRBJ2-7|.|.
TGTGCCAGCAGCTTAGAGGGGGGACGTGACGAGCAGTACTTC
CASSLEGGRDEQYF
>TRBV19|TRBJ2-2|TRBD1|.
TGTGCCAGCCTCTTGGCGACAGGGGACACCGGGGAGCTGTTTTTT
CASLLATGDTGELFF
>TRBV6-5|TRBJ2-5|TRBD2|.
TGTGCCAGCAGTTTGTCGGGAGGCTTCCAAGAGACCCAGTACTTC
CASSLSGGFQETQYF
>TRBV30|TRBJ1-3|.|.
TGTGCCTGGAGCCTCCTACGTTCGAGGAAAGGAAACACCATATATTTT
CAWSLLRSRKGNTIYF
>TRBV5-1|TRBJ2-1|TRBD2|.
TGCGCCAGCAGCTTGCCGACTGCGGGAGCTTTTGAGCAGTTCTTC
CASSLPTAGAFEQFF
>TRBV7-9|TRBJ1-3|.|.
TGTGCCAGCAGCTTAGTTCAGGGTCAAGTCTCTGGAAACACCATATATTTT
CASSLVQGQVSGNTIYF
>TRBV7-9|TRBJ2-2|TRBD2|.
TGTGCCAGCAGCTTAGGCCTAGTTCGGGGACTAGCGGGAGACGGGGAGCTGTTTTTT
CASSLGLVRGLAGDGELFF
>TRBV7-6|TRBJ2-1|TRBD2|.
TGTGCCAGCAGCTTAGCTAGCGGGAGGGCGTATGAGCAGTTCTTC
CASSLASGRAYEQFF
>TRBV4-1|TRBJ2-6|.|.
TGCGCCAGCAGCCACCGAACAACAGGGCTAGGGGCCAACGTCCTGACTTTC
CASSHRTTGLGANVLTF
>TRBV19|TRBJ2-7|TRBD1|once
TGTGCCAGTAGTACCTGGACAGGGGGCTTAAACGAGCAGTACTTC
CASSTWTGGLNEQYF
>TRBV27|TRBJ2-7|.|.
TGTGCCAGCAGTTACAGGTGGGACTACGAGCAGTACTTC
CASSYRWDYEQYF